Presented here are 18 T cell receptor beta chains from one specimen sequenced in a study of cytomegalovirus exposure and HLA in healthy donors. 60 Vbeta and 13 Jbeta primers were used in PCR. Profiled with immunoSEQ multiplex PCR; TCRdb holds only in-frame clones, not every one. The sample lists fewer than 250,000 clones, around four fifths occurring once. The source material was PBMCs. The receptors stem from a male donor in good health and CMV-seronegative.

This clone was detected only once. The gene calls are TRBV5-5 and TRBJ1-2, with TRBD1 matching 7 bases. The CDR3 is 17 residues long. V lost 0 bases to trimming and J lost 2 bases; unmatched junction nucleotides: 10. CDR1 is SGHKS, CDR2 YYEKEE, per germline (reference sequence). CDR3 DNA sequence: TGTGCCAGCAGCTTGGCGGCGAGGGGGCCCCCAAACTATGGCTACACCTTC. Its protein is CASSLAARGPPNYGYTF.

The chain joins TRBV7-9 to TRBJ2-7, with 9 bases matching TRBD1. J was trimmed by 3 bases and V by 2 bases; bases with no gene match: 5. The CDR3 runs 15 residues. Germline V gene lookup returns CDR1 SEHNR and CDR2 FQNEAQ (reference sequence). CDR3 DNA sequence: TGTGCCAGCAGCTTAAGAGACAGGGGGATCTACGAGCAGTACTTC. It specifies CASSLRDRGIYEQYF.

The chain couples TRBV7-3 to TRBJ2-6, with TRBD1 as a possible D gene (5 bases). The CDR3 consists of 17 residues. The V gene lost 5 bases and the J gene lost 0 bases, with 14 bases spanning the gap. CDR1 and CDR2 (germline): SGHTA, FQGTGA. DNA for the CDR3: TGTGCCAGCAGCCCTCGGACACCTAGCTCTGGGGCCAACGTCCTGACTTTC. Protein: CASSPRTPSSGANVLTF.

The rearrangement joins TRBV12-5 to TRBJ2-1; 8 bases are shared with TRBD1. The CDR3 has 14 amino acids. The trim removed 9 bases at V and 6 bases at J, leaving 10 bases unmatched. CDR1 is LGHNT, CDR2 FRNRAP, per germline. For the CDR3, the DNA is TGTGCTAGGAAACCGGGACAGGACACCAATGAGCAGTTCTTC. As protein: CARKPGQDTNEQFF. The complete variable domain, with remaining parts taken from reference TRBV12-5 and TRBJ2-1, reads DARVTQTPRHKVTEMGQEVTMRCQPILGHNTVFWYRQTMMQGLELLAYFRNRAPLDDSGMPKDRFSAEMPDATLATLKIQPSEPRDSAVYFCARKPGQDTNEQFFGPGTRLTVL.

The rearrangement uses TRBV29-1 and TRBJ2-7, with 10 bases that match TRBD1. The J segment lost 0 bases and the V segment lost 7 bases, leaving 6 bases of the junction unmatched. The CDR3 consists of 14 residues. The V gene's germline CDR1 is SQVTM and CDR2 ANQGSEA. The CDR3 nucleotides are TGCAGCGCTTACAGGGACAGGGGCTCCTACGAGCAGTACTTC. This sequence encodes CSAYRDRGSYEQYF.

V is TRBV28 and J is TRBJ2-7; TRBD2 might be the D (5 bases). The V end was cut by 7 bases, the J end by 5 bases, with 18 bases between. The CDR3 is 14 amino acids. Germline V lookup: CDR1 MDHEN, CDR2 SYDVKM. This CDR3 reads CASTTPGGWDEQYF. In DNA, the CDR3 is TGTGCCAGCACTACCCCCGGCGGGTGGGACGAGCAGTACTTC.

The chain employs TRBV19 and TRBJ2-5, with D tentatively TRBD2 (5 bases). V was cut by 3 bases and J by 3 bases, with 14 bases left in between. The germline CDR1 and CDR2 sequences are LNHDA and SQIVND (reference sequence). The CDR3 has 15 residues. The CDR3 loop reads CASSIGDFFEETQYF. Here the CDR3 DNA reads TGTGCCAGTAGTATCGGGGATTTTTTCGAAGAGACCCAGTACTTC.

The gene calls are TRBV11-2 and TRBJ2-7; D is unresolved. The ends were cut back, 5 bases at V and 1 base at J, with 6 bases in the middle. This CDR3 is 12 amino acids long. The germline V gene encodes CDR1 SGHAT and CDR2 FQNNGV. The CDR3 coding sequence is TGTGCCAGCAGCCCAACATCCTACGAGCAGTACTTC. Amino acid sequence: CASSPTSYEQYF.

Of note for this clone: Other DNA sequences within the sample encode an identical CDR3. V gene TRBV9 combines with J gene TRBJ2-2; D possibly corresponds to TRBD1 (5 bases). Between the trimmed V and J ends, which lost 0 bases and 1 base, there was a span of 7 bases. The CDR3 contains 15 residues. Germline loops: CDR1 SGDLS, CDR2 YYNGEE. For the CDR3, the DNA is TGTGCCAGCAGCGTAGCTCAGGGGAACACCGGGGAGCTGTTTTTT. It encodes CASSVAQGNTGELFF.

This clone was counted once. This rearrangement joins TRBV7-8 to TRBJ2-5, with TRBD1 identical over 7 bases. The DNA end is a closer match to TRBJ2-7, so the J assignment may be wrong. There are 16 residues in the CDR3. Germline CDR1 and CDR2: SGHVS and FQNEAQ. The CDR3 reads CASSARGDRVGHEQYF. The CDR3 bases are TGTGCCAGCAGCGCCCGAGGCGACAGGGTCGGCCACGAGCAGTACTTC.

The chain combines TRBV28 with TRBJ1-3, with TRBD1 matching 8 bases. This CDR3 comprises 14 residues. Germline lookup yields CDR1 MDHEN and CDR2 SYDVKM. With V trimmed by 6 bases and J by 3 bases, 4 bases remained unmatched. The CDR3 bases are TGTGCCAGCAGCCCGGGACAGGTTGGAAACACCATATATTTT. It is translated as CASSPGQVGNTIYF.

In its sample, this clone was seen a few times. The V call is TRBV7-6, the J call TRBJ1-1; 8 nucleotides agree with TRBD1. The V gene's germline CDR1 is SGHVS and CDR2 FNYEAQ. V lost 5 bases, J lost 3 bases, and 8 bases stayed unmatched. The CDR3 length is 15 residues. In DNA, the CDR3 is TGTGCCAGCAGCCGTCGGACAGGGACGGACACTGAAGCTTTCTTT. Its protein is CASSRRTGTDTEAFF. Looking up the rest from reference TRBV7-6 and TRBJ1-1 gives the full variable domain: GAGVSQSPRYKVTKRGQDVALRCDPISGHVSLYWYRQALGQGPEFLTYFNYEAQQDKSGLPNDRFSAERPEGSISTLTIQRTEQRDSAMYRCASSRRTGTDTEAFFGQGTRLTVV.

The chain is built from TRBV7-9 and TRBJ2-7, with 9 bases that match TRBD1. The CDR3 is 16 amino acids. Germline V gives CDR1 SEHNR, CDR2 FQNEAQ (reference sequence). Unmatched junction bases numbered 8, after V lost 2 bases and J lost 3 bases. The CDR3 sequence is CASSLWDRDWSYEQYF. The DNA for the CDR3 is TGTGCCAGCAGCTTATGGGACAGGGATTGGAGCTACGAGCAGTACTTC.

This chain uses TRBV5-6 with TRBJ2-1; 10 bases are a match to TRBD2. CDR3 length equals 14 residues. The germline gives CDR1 SGHDT, CDR2 YYEEEE. V lost 1 base, J lost 7 bases, and 2 bases stayed unmatched. CDR3 sequence (DNA): TGTGCCAGCAGCTTGAGCGGGAGGGTGAATGAGCAGTTCTTC. Residues: CASSLSGRVNEQFF.

The chain is built from TRBV11-3 and TRBJ2-1; 10 bases line up with TRBD2. V shed 6 bases and J 4 bases; nucleotides not matched to a gene: 3. The germline V gene encodes CDR1 SGHNT and CDR2 YENEEA. The CDR3 contains 14 residues. Here the CDR3 reads CASSEAGGYNEQFF. The DNA for the CDR3 is TGTGCCAGCAGTGAAGCGGGAGGGTACAATGAGCAGTTCTTC. The variable domain in full, completed from reference TRBV11-3 and TRBJ2-1, reads EAGVVQSPRYKIIEKKQPVAFWCNPISGHNTLYWYLQNLGQGPELLIRYENEEAVDDSQLPKDRFSAERLKGVDSTLKIQPAELGDSAVYLCASSEAGGYNEQFFGPGTRLTVL.

The V and J genes are TRBV28 and TRBJ1-4; 7 bases line up with TRBD1. Trimming took 6 bases from V and 7 from J; bases not matched to a gene: 8. CDR1 is MDHEN and CDR2 is SYDVKM in the germline V gene. This CDR3 is 14 amino acids long. The CDR3 DNA reads as TGTGCCAGCAGCCGCTCAGGGGGAAGTGAAAAACTGTTTTTT. This gives the protein CASSRSGGSEKLFF.

The CDR3 nucleotides read TGTGCCAGCAGCTTAGCTCGGGAAGCTTTCTTT. Its translation: CASSLAREAFF. The rearrangement joins TRBV11-1 to TRBJ1-1; D gene ambiguous. With 0 bases removed from V and 8 bases from J, the gap between germline ends came to 4 bases. In germline, CDR1 is SGHAT, CDR2 FQDESV (reference sequence). This CDR3 has 11 amino acids. Looking up the rest from reference TRBV11-1 and TRBJ1-1 gives the full variable domain: EAEVAQSPRYKITEKSQAVAFWCDPISGHATLYWYRQILGQGPELLVQFQDESVVDDSQLPKDRFSAERLKGVDSTLKIQPAELGDSAMYLCASSLAREAFFGQGTRLTVV.

This clone occurred a few times. The chain recombines TRBV19 with TRBJ1-5, with TRBD1 identical over 7 bases. Germline loops: CDR1 LNHDA, CDR2 SQIVND (reference sequence). This CDR3 is 14 amino acids long. The junction had 4 bases not matched to a gene; V was cut back by 4 bases and J by 4 bases. CDR3 protein: CASSTTGANQPQHF. The CDR3 nucleotides read TGTGCCAGTAGTACTACAGGGGCTAATCAGCCCCAGCATTTT.